This T cell receptor (beta chain) emerged from a study of blood T cell repertoires in COVID-19. There are 19 residues in the CDR3. Trimming removed 4 bases from V and 2 bases from J; junction bases left unmatched: 18. CDR1 and CDR2 (germline): MDHEN, SYDVKM. Repertoires were generated with immunoSEQ multiplex PCR, while TCRdb's copy carries only in-frame clones and drops some. The table has 95,000 to 150,000 clones, about 90% seen once. This chain links TRBV28 with TRBJ2-5, with 8 bases identical to TRBD2. The sample consisted of peripheral blood. The TCR originated in a woman between 45 and 60 years old with active or convalescent COVID-19. The CDR3 bases are TGTGCCAGCAGTTCTAGTCTTCTAGCGGGCCAGTTGCTGCAAGAGACCCAGTACTTC. It translates to CASSSSLLAGQLLQETQYF.